The 12 T cell receptor beta chains reported below all come from one sample, sequenced in a study of blood T cell repertoires in COVID-19. Here immunoSEQ multiplex PCR was the method, and the copy in TCRdb shows in-frame clones only, minus some. The data show approximately 100,000 clones, about 89% seen once. The sequenced material came from peripheral blood. These receptors were obtained from a human donor in a cohort sampled during active COVID-19.

This clone appeared a few times. The V and J genes are TRBV28 and TRBJ1-5; D remains ambiguous. Germline V gives CDR1 MDHEN, CDR2 SYDVKM. The germline V and J ends were trimmed by 5 bases and 5 bases, with 19 bases remaining between them. The CDR3 consists of 16 residues. The CDR3 coding sequence is TGTGCCAGCAGTACGTTTTTGCCGGGAATCGATCAGCCCCAGCATTTT. It yields the protein CASSTFLPGIDQPQHF.

This rearrangement joins TRBV28 to TRBJ1-4; TRBD1 aligns across 9 bases. The germline V gene has CDR1 MDHEN and CDR2 SYDVKM. After removal of 4 bases from V and 5 bases from J, the junction contained 8 bases not matched to a gene. CDR3 size: 16 residues. The CDR3 DNA is TGTGCCAGCAGTTCCCCGGGACAGGGCCCAAATGAAAAACTGTTTTTT. Amino acids: CASSSPGQGPNEKLFF.

The rearrangement links TRBV6-6 to TRBJ2-3, with 11 positions matching TRBD2. Per germline, CDR1 MNHNY and CDR2 SVGAGI (reference sequence). Trimming cost V 6 bases and J 2 bases; bases outside gene matches: 7. The CDR3 loop spans 16 amino acids. The CDR3 loop reads CASRARGLAVTDTQYF. Written as DNA, the CDR3 is TGTGCCAGCAGGGCCAGGGGACTAGCGGTCACAGATACGCAGTATTTT.

The rearrangement joins TRBV7-2 to TRBJ1-5; D is unresolved. The CDR3 runs 13 residues. Germline values: CDR1 SGHTA, CDR2 FQGNSA. Trimming removed 3 bases at V and 7 bases at J, with 10 bases between. CDR3 coding DNA: TGTGCCAGCAGCTTTGGGAGTCAACAGCCCCAGCATTTT. This gives the protein CASSFGSQQPQHF.

The genes are TRBV5-6 and TRBJ2-5; 8 nucleotides align to TRBD2. This CDR3 is 15 amino acids long. CDR1 SGHDT and CDR2 YYEEEE come from the germline V gene. Trimming removed 5 bases from V and 2 bases from J; junction bases left unmatched: 8. The CDR3 protein is CASRSGLETQETQYF. CDR3 sequence (DNA): TGTGCCAGCAGATCGGGACTAGAGACGCAAGAGACCCAGTACTTC.

The CDR3 loop reads CASSAFTSSEQFF. CDR3 sequence (DNA): TGTGCCAGCAGCGCCTTCACTAGTTCTGAGCAGTTCTTC. The chain employs TRBV11-2 and TRBJ2-1, with a weak D call TRBD2 (5 bases). V shed 5 bases and J shed 9 bases, with 14 bases lying between them. The CDR3 runs to 13 residues. Germline V gene sequence: CDR1 SGHAT, CDR2 FQNNGV. The full variable domain, in which reference TRBV11-2 and TRBJ2-1 provide the parts outside the CDR3, is EAGVAQSPRYKIIEKRQSVAFWCNPISGHATLYWYQQILGQGPKLLIQFQNNGVVDDSQLPKDRFSAERLKGVDSTLKIQPAKLEDSAVYLCASSAFTSSEQFFGPGTRLTVL.

The rearrangement joins TRBV11-3 to TRBJ2-7; 10 bases fit TRBD2. The CDR3 runs 14 residues. V shed 6 bases and J 4 bases; nucleotides not matched to a gene: 6. Per the germline V gene, CDR1 is SGHNT and CDR2 is YENEEA. The CDR3 DNA sequence: TGTGCCAGCAGTCAGCGGGGGGGCCAATACGAGCAGTACTTC. Residues: CASSQRGGQYEQYF. Supplemented by reference TRBV11-3 and TRBJ2-7, the full variable domain reads EAGVVQSPRYKIIEKKQPVAFWCNPISGHNTLYWYLQNLGQGPELLIRYENEEAVDDSQLPKDRFSAERLKGVDSTLKIQPAELGDSAVYLCASSQRGGQYEQYFGPGTRLTVT.

This chain joins TRBV6-6 and TRBJ2-3; TRBD2 matches 8 bases. CDR1 is MNHNY, CDR2 SVGAGI, per germline (reference sequence). V lost 8 bases, J lost 4 bases, and 5 bases stayed unmatched. There are 13 residues in the CDR3. DNA of the CDR3: TGTGCCAGCGGTCGGGGGGGAGCAGATACGCAGTATTTT. It specifies CASGRGGADTQYF.

This clone showed up just once. The chain is built from TRBV6-1 and TRBJ1-1; 7 nucleotides agree with TRBD1. Looked up from germline, CDR1 is MNHNS and CDR2 is SASEGT. This CDR3 region has 20 residues. J was trimmed by 2 bases and V by 3 bases; bases with no gene match: 21. The CDR3 spells CASSEDGYQSTGADNTEAFF. The CDR3 DNA sequence: TGTGCCAGCAGTGAGGACGGGTATCAATCCACAGGGGCGGATAACACTGAAGCTTTCTTT.

In DNA form, the CDR3 reads TGTGCCAGCAGCTTAGCGGGACTAGCGATCCAAGAGACCCAGTACTTC. It translates to CASSLAGLAIQETQYF. The rearrangement uses TRBV11-2 and TRBJ2-5, with 10 positions matching TRBD2. With 1 base clipped from V and 1 base from J, the junction kept 3 bases outside the gene matches. The CDR3 contains 16 residues. Germline V gives CDR1 SGHAT, CDR2 FQNNGV.

The chain links TRBV7-6 to TRBJ2-4, with D unclear. Germline-derived CDR1 and CDR2 are SGHVS and FNYEAQ. This CDR3 has 17 residues. Trimming removed 2 bases at V and 9 bases at J, with 23 bases between. The CDR3 sequence is CASSLSAIAGVPSIQYF. The CDR3, as DNA: TGTGCCAGCAGCTTATCGGCTATCGCAGGTGTACCAAGCATTCAGTACTTC. Using reference TRBV7-6 and TRBJ2-4 for the parts outside the CDR3, the full variable domain is GAGVSQSPRYKVTKRGQDVALRCDPISGHVSLYWYRQALGQGPEFLTYFNYEAQQDKSGLPNDRFSAERPEGSISTLTIQRTEQRDSAMYRCASSLSAIAGVPSIQYFGAGTRLSVL.

The chain joins TRBV9 to TRBJ2-1; 13 bases are shared with TRBD2. Trimming at V came to 3 bases and at J to 4 bases, leaving 16 bases not matched to a gene. The CDR3 is made up of 20 amino acids. CDR1 and CDR2 (germline): SGDLS, YYNGEE. CDR3 sequence: CASSARALAGGKMGYNEQFF. DNA for the CDR3: TGTGCCAGCAGCGCAAGGGCACTAGCGGGGGGGAAGATGGGTTACAATGAGCAGTTCTTC.